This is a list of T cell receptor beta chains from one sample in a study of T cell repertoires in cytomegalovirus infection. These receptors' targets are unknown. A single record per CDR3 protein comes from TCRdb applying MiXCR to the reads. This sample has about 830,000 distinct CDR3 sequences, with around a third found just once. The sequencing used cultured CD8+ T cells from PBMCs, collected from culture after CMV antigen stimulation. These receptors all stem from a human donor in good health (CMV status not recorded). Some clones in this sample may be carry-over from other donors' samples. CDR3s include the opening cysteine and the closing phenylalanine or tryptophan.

CSVLLGTGTTNTGELFF,TRBV29-1,TRBJ2-2,17
CASSLSGGLSDTQYF,TRBV7-3,TRBJ2-3,15
CASSLPLGSYNSPLHF,TRBV19,TRBJ1-6,16
CASSIPGGYTGELFF,TRBV19,TRBJ2-2,15
CASSSSTGTGYTGELFF,TRBV7-3,TRBJ2-2,17
CASSEASRGPYGYTF,TRBV2,TRBJ1-2,15
CASFGRGENIQYF,TRBV19,TRBJ2-4,13
CAISETGSGNTIYF,TRBV10-3,TRBJ1-3,14
CASSLTPYDSLRRKTQYF,TRBV28,TRBJ2-5,18
CASGLGTPYSNQPQHF,TRBV12-3/TRBV12-4,TRBJ1-5,16
CASSSPTARAFF,TRBV5-5,TRBJ1-1,12
CASSPGLAGLSTDTQYF,TRBV28,TRBJ2-3,17
CASSRLGGGAWETQYF,TRBV6-2/TRBV6-3,TRBJ2-5,16
CASTATYEQYF,TRBV12-5,TRBJ2-7,11
CASSQRGDQETQYF,TRBV4-1,TRBJ2-5,14
CASSLGQRMPQTTEAFF,TRBV4-3,TRBJ1-1,17
CASSTTFSGPYYEQYF,TRBV7-9,TRBJ2-7,16
CSAIPRVSGELFF,TRBV20-1,TRBJ2-2,13
CASRQFRDRKTDTQYF,TRBV6-5,TRBJ2-3,16
CASSLRAGARGGTGELFF,TRBV7-8,TRBJ2-2,18
CAGNTGDTEAFF,TRBV2,TRBJ1-1,12
CASRGTYYEQYF,TRBV2,TRBJ2-7,12
CASSELPEEKLFF,TRBV6-1,TRBJ1-4,13
CASSQDSEGQGAGYTF,TRBV4-2,TRBJ1-2,16
CASSQSGQANEKLFF,TRBV7-8,TRBJ1-4,15
CASSPRLALDTQYF,TRBV7-6,TRBJ2-3,14
CASSPRSTQETQYF,TRBV27,TRBJ2-5,14
CAISSAGGPYNEQFF,TRBV10-3,TRBJ2-1,15
CASGAEMNTEAFF,TRBV6-5,TRBJ1-1,13
CASSYGTGANEQFF,TRBV7-6,TRBJ2-1,14